These 15 T cell receptor beta chains came from one sample sequenced in a study of blood T cell repertoires in COVID-19. Assay: immunoSEQ multiplex PCR; the TCRdb copy retains only in-frame clones and omits some. The sample contains 490,000 or so clones, more than 85% of which appear only once. Sequences were obtained from PBMCs or T cells enriched from blood (not recorded which). Receptors originate from a woman aged 60-70 years who had recovered from COVID-19.

This chain connects TRBV6-5 to TRBJ2-1, with D possibly matching TRBD2 (5 bases). Germline V gives CDR1 MNHEY, CDR2 SVGAGI. This CDR3 is 14 amino acids long. Trimming removed 2 bases at V and 6 bases at J, with 11 bases between. The CDR3 DNA reads TGTGCCAGCAGTTACCTCGGGGTCATCAATGAGCAGTTCTTC. Protein: CASSYLGVINEQFF.

V and J are TRBV20-1 and TRBJ2-7; no clear D. The V end was cut by 0 bases, the J end by 7 bases, with 7 bases between. Germline lookup yields CDR1 DFQATT and CDR2 SNEGSKA (reference sequence). The CDR3 is 11 residues long. CDR3 DNA sequence: TGCAGTGCTAGAGATCTTTATGAGCAGTACTTC. This codes for CSARDLYEQYF.

This clone occurred a few times. This chain joins TRBV5-1 and TRBJ1-6; no firm D call. CDR1 is SGHRS, CDR2 YFSETQ, per germline. The CDR3 consists of 19 residues. Trimming took 1 base from V and 0 from J, leaving 17 bases between them. The CDR3 coding sequence is TGCGCCAGCAGCTTGTCGGTGCAGGCAATGAGCTCCTATAATTCACCCCTCCACTTT. The encoded protein is CASSLSVQAMSSYNSPLHF.

The chain combines TRBV4-1 with TRBJ2-7; D ambiguous. Between the trimmed V and J ends, which lost 1 base and 4 bases, there was a span of 11 bases. Germline values: CDR1 MGHRA, CDR2 YSYEKL. CDR3 length: 14 amino acids. CDR3 nucleotide sequence: TGCGCCAGCAGCCAAGGCGCCTTAGAGTACGAGCAGTACGTC. Its protein is CASSQGALEYEQYV.

The chain joins TRBV5-1 to TRBJ2-1; a weak D match, TRBD2 (6 bases). Germline CDR1 SGHRS, CDR2 YFSETQ. Trimming shortened V by 4 bases and J by 6 bases, and 14 bases separated the two germline ends. This CDR3 spans 14 amino acids. The CDR3: CASSALALRNEQFF. CDR3 in DNA: TGCGCCAGCAGCGCGCTAGCGCTTCGCAATGAGCAGTTCTTC.

In its sample, this clone was seen once. This sequence joins TRBV24-1 and TRBJ2-1, with 12 bases lining up with TRBD1. Germline-derived CDR1 and CDR2 are KGHDR and SFDVKD. The V segment lost 6 bases and the J segment 7 bases; nucleotides outside the gene matches: 12. This CDR3 has 17 residues. CDR3 in DNA: TGTGCCACCAGTTCCTCCGGGGACAGGGGGCCGGTGAATGAGCAGTTCTTC. Translated, it gives CATSSSGDRGPVNEQFF.

The chain is built from TRBV29-1 and TRBJ1-5, with D possibly matching TRBD1 (6 bases). The germline CDR1 and CDR2 sequences are SQVTM and ANQGSEA. This CDR3 comprises 13 residues. V was pared by 6 bases and J by 7 bases, with 16 bases between. Here the CDR3 DNA reads TGCAGCGTGAAGGAAGGGGGGGGACAGCCCCAGCATTTT. Residues: CSVKEGGGQPQHF.

The V gene is TRBV6-1, the J gene TRBJ1-2, with TRBD1 identical over 8 bases. There are 20 residues in the CDR3. With V trimmed by 0 bases and J by 5 bases, 20 bases remained unmatched. Germline loops: CDR1 MNHNS, CDR2 SASEGT. The DNA for the CDR3 is TGTGCCAGCAGTGAAGCGCGGTCGTGGACAGGGTTATTAATCCGATATGGCTACACCTTC. This encodes CASSEARSWTGLLIRYGYTF.

V usage is TRBV15 and J usage is TRBJ2-3; TRBD2 matches at 8 bases. The germline CDR1 and CDR2 sequences are LNHNV and YYDKDF (reference sequence). This CDR3 comprises 17 residues. The V and J ends lost 0 bases and 2 bases, in that order; junction bases with no gene match: 7. The CDR3 is CATSRDRIAGITDTQYF. In nucleotides, the CDR3 is TGTGCCACCAGCAGAGATCGAATAGCGGGGATCACAGATACGCAGTATTTT.

The chain carries TRBV6-4 and TRBJ2-7, with TRBD1 matching 11 bases. V shed 7 bases, J shed 2 bases, and the junction held 4 bases outside the gene matches. Germline CDR1 and CDR2: MRHNA and SNTAGT. CDR3 length: 14 amino acids. The CDR3 sequence is CASNWTGGPYEQYV. The CDR3 coding sequence is TGTGCCAGCAACTGGACAGGGGGCCCCTACGAGCAGTACGTC.

The V call is TRBV11-2, the J call TRBJ2-5; perhaps TRBD1 as D (6 bases). With 0 bases removed from V and 5 bases from J, the gap between germline ends came to 10 bases. The CDR3 has 14 residues. CDR1 and CDR2 (germline): SGHAT, FQNNGV. CDR3 nucleotide sequence: TGTGCCAGCAGCTTAGAAACAGGGATGGAGACCCAGTACTTC. Amino acids: CASSLETGMETQYF.

The chain combines TRBV5-5 with TRBJ2-3, with D tentatively TRBD1 (6 bases). The CDR3 consists of 13 residues. Germline CDR1 SGHKS, CDR2 YYEKEE (reference sequence). V lost 0 bases and J lost 6, with 8 bases in between. CDR3 DNA: TGTGCCAGCAGCTTGGCAGGGGAGGATACGCAGTATTTT. Amino acids: CASSLAGEDTQYF.

The chain links TRBV19 to TRBJ2-1; a possible D gene is TRBD2 (6 bases). CDR3 length: 16 amino acids. Germline V gene sequence: CDR1 LNHDA, CDR2 SQIVND (reference sequence). Trimming pared 5 bases from V and 4 bases from J, leaving 18 bases between. The CDR3 DNA sequence: TGTGCCAGTAGTGGAAGAGTAGCGGATAAATACAATGAGCAGTTCTTC. Translation: CASSGRVADKYNEQFF.

This clone has more than one count but fewer than ten. The identical CDR3 is also encoded by other nucleotide sequences in the sample. CDR3 residues: CASSEVRGTEAFF. Here the CDR3 DNA reads TGTGCCAGCAGTGAAGTCAGAGGGACTGAAGCTTTCTTT. The V call is TRBV2, the J call TRBJ1-1; D is uncertain. Deletions cut 1 base from V and 5 bases from J, with 8 bases between. CDR3 length: 13 residues. Germline values: CDR1 SNHLY, CDR2 FYNNEI.

J is TRBJ2-2 and V is TRBV19; 10 bases fit TRBD2. In germline, CDR1 is LNHDA, CDR2 SQIVND (reference sequence). This CDR3 spans 15 amino acids. The V gene end was trimmed by 11 bases and the J gene end by 5 bases; junction bases not matched to a gene: 11. Here the CDR3 DNA reads TGTGCCGCCCGACGCGGGACTAGCGAAACCGGGGAGCTGTTTTTT. This codes for CAARRGTSETGELFF.